The T cell receptor beta chain described here comes from a study of a mutant IDH1 vaccine in newly diagnosed glioma. Across the whole study: Standard pretreatment was either radiotherapy, temozolomide, or, for most, radiochemotherapy with temozolomide. Overall study findings and caveats: The authors found pseudoprogression apparently unrelated to changes in top peripheral T cell clonotypes.

Libraries were prepared by immunoSEQ multiplex PCR; TCRdb keeps only in-frame clonotypes and omits some of them. Among around 61,000 clones listed, 75% were seen once. A word on this clone: Its antigen remains unknown. At one end, the junction sequence differs from germline, possibly due to a read error.

Noted time point: week 47, end of study. One vaccine dose held 300 ug of mutant IDH1 20-mer peptide and came with topical imiquimod. This receptor was identified in a man aged 45-65 years with glioma. The starting material was PBMCs, obtained from a glioma patient whose treatment included an IDH1 peptide vaccine.

Written as DNA, the CDR3 is TGTGCTAGCAGCACTGGACCGCCGGGTGAAAAACTGTTTTTT. Its translation is CASSTGPPGEKLFF. The chain combines TRBV7-7 with TRBJ1-4; unclear D gene. Germline-derived CDR1 and CDR2 are SSHAT and FNYEAQ (reference sequence). This CDR3 is 14 amino acids long.